This TCR beta chain stems from a study of T-cell memory formation after mild COVID-19. A remark on this clonotype: Its antigen remains unknown.

Study results and caveats: Largely, contracting CD4+ clones fell within CM and EM, and contracting CD8+ clones within EMRA.

Constant-segment primers served in 5'RACE that generated TCR alpha and TCR beta cDNA libraries bearing sample barcodes and UMIs. TCRdb used MiXCR to reprocess the 5' RACE reads, holding one entry per CDR3 protein. The sample has 550,000 to 650,000 distinct CDR3 sequences, about 18% seen once. The CDR3 is 13 residues long. The V end was cut by 3 bases, the J end by 7 bases, with 13 bases between. From germline, CDR1 is SGHTA and CDR2 FQGNSA. V is TRBV7-2 and J is TRBJ2-7, with D tentatively TRBD2 (7 bases). The clonotype originates from an adult woman who had mild COVID-19 (a few samples of this study predate the infection). Cell type and time point are not known. The sequencing input was PBMCs or a T cell subset sorted from them (not recorded which). The CDR3 DNA is TGTGCCAGCAGCTTGGGACACGGGGGGGAGCAGTACTTC. It translates to CASSLGHGGEQYF.